The 26 T cell receptor beta chains in this list originate from one sample, sequenced in a study of identical twins' blood T cells. TCRdb fed the 5' RACE reads into MiXCR, producing one record per CDR3 protein. The sample yields 350,000 to 450,000 distinct CDR3 sequences, roughly 30% seen once. The sequenced sample consisted of PBMCs. Receptors originate from a woman aged 18-55 years in good health.

This clonotype showed up just a few times. The rearrangement uses TRBV20-1 and TRBJ1-2, with a possible D match to TRBD1 (5 bases). Deletions cut 6 bases from V and 4 bases from J, with 18 bases between. CDR1 DFQATT and CDR2 SNEGSKA come from the germline V gene (reference sequence). The CDR3 totals 14 residues. The CDR3 loop is CSASYRGVGYGYTF. For the CDR3, the DNA is TGCAGTGCATCCTATAGGGGCGTTGGCTATGGCTACACCTTC.

This clonotype was seen only a few times. The chain links TRBV18 to TRBJ2-2; TRBD1 agrees at 8 bases. This CDR3 has 17 residues. The junction had 9 bases not matched to a gene; V was cut back by 5 bases and J by 1 base. Germline lookup yields CDR1 KGHSH and CDR2 LQKENI. As DNA, the CDR3 is TGTGCCAGCTCAGACCAGGGGGCGCTTCAGAACACCGGGGAGCTGTTTTTT. Translation gives CASSDQGALQNTGELFF.

CDR3 nucleotide sequence: TGTGCCAGCAGCCTCATCGGTTCACCCCTCCACTTT. It codes for CASSLIGSPLHF. The chain has TRBV3-1 and TRBJ1-6, with D unresolved. The CDR3 spans 12 residues. Deletions cut 4 bases from V and 9 bases from J, with 7 bases between. Per the germline V gene, CDR1 is LGHDT and CDR2 is YNNKEL (reference sequence).

The rearrangement uses TRBV3-1 and TRBJ1-5; D may be TRBD1 (5 bases). Trimming shortened V by 1 base and J by 5 bases, and 6 bases separated the two germline ends. Germline V lookup: CDR1 LGHDT, CDR2 YNNKEL (reference sequence). This CDR3 has 13 residues. The CDR3 bases are TGTGCCAGCAGCCAAGGGGGCTATCAGCCCCAGCATTTT. Its protein is CASSQGGYQPQHF.

This clonotype was detected many times. The CDR3 DNA reads as TGTGCCAGCAGTTTTACACCCAACTATGGCTACACCTTC. Translating gives CASSFTPNYGYTF. The chain is built from TRBV27 and TRBJ1-2; D not certain. CDR1 is MNHEY and CDR2 is SMNVEV in the germline V gene (reference sequence). The CDR3 contains 13 residues. Trimming took off 3 bases at V and 2 bases at J, with 7 bases between the two ends.

V usage is TRBV7-2 and J usage is TRBJ2-1; 12 positions agree with TRBD2. This CDR3 spans 18 amino acids. V shed 2 bases and J 7 bases; nucleotides not matched to a gene: 12. Germline CDR1 SGHTA, CDR2 FQGNSA. CDR3 bases: TGTGCCAGCAGCTTAAGCCCTACGACTAGCGGGAGTTTAAATGAGCAGTTCTTC. Encoded protein: CASSLSPTTSGSLNEQFF.

The rearrangement uses TRBV7-2 and TRBJ1-4; 9 bases fit TRBD1. The J segment lost 7 bases and the V segment lost 5 bases, leaving 11 bases of the junction unmatched. The CDR3 covers 16 residues. Germline loops: CDR1 SGHTA, CDR2 FQGNSA. CDR3 loop: CASSTTAGTGFEKLFF. CDR3 DNA: TGTGCCAGCAGCACCACAGCCGGGACAGGGTTTGAAAAACTGTTTTTT.

The rearrangement uses TRBV20-1 and TRBJ1-2; 8 positions match TRBD1. CDR1 is DFQATT and CDR2 is SNEGSKA in the germline V gene (reference sequence). The CDR3 totals 13 residues. With V trimmed by 5 bases and J by 9 bases, 11 bases remained unmatched. The CDR3 spells CSAGGQGAGSYTF. The CDR3 nucleotides read TGCAGTGCTGGAGGCCAGGGGGCGGGCAGCTACACCTTC.

J is TRBJ1-1 and V is TRBV11-2; the D is unclear. Germline lookup yields CDR1 SGHAT and CDR2 FQNNGV. V was cut by 2 bases and J by 1 base, with 8 bases left in between. This CDR3 has 14 amino acids. The DNA of the CDR3 is TGTGCCAGCAGCTTAAGTTCGTGGAACACTGAAGCTTTCTTT. Translation: CASSLSSWNTEAFF.

This clonotype was counted between two and nine times. CDR3 region: CSPGTSGETQYF. CDR3 sequence (DNA): TGCAGCCCGGGGACTAGCGGCGAGACCCAGTACTTC. The chain recombines TRBV29-1 with TRBJ2-5; 11 bases match TRBD2. This CDR3 has 12 amino acids. The J segment lost 5 bases and the V segment lost 8 bases, leaving 4 bases of the junction unmatched. Germline-derived CDR1 and CDR2 are SQVTM and ANQGSEA.

The rearrangement uses TRBV11-3 and TRBJ2-1; a weak D match, TRBD2 (5 bases). Looked up from germline, CDR1 is SGHNT and CDR2 is YENEEA. The CDR3 runs to 19 residues. V was cut by 4 bases and J by 0 bases, with 22 bases left in between. CDR3 loop: CASSSSGKGKRSSYNEQFF. CDR3 DNA sequence: TGTGCCAGCAGCTCCTCGGGTAAGGGCAAGCGGAGCTCCTACAATGAGCAGTTCTTC.

This clonotype has a count of ten or more. The rearrangement joins TRBV12-3 or TRBV12-4 to TRBJ1-3; no reliable D call. This CDR3 contains 14 residues. The V end lost 6 bases, the J end lost 0 bases, and 9 bases lay between the germline ends. The CDR3 DNA is TGTGCCAGCAGGGGGTTCAGCTCTGGAAACACCATATATTTT. Translation: CASRGFSSGNTIYF.

This clonotype has more than one count but fewer than ten. The V call is TRBV29-1, the J call TRBJ1-2, with D possibly TRBD1 on 6 matching bases. Trimming shortened V by 6 bases and J by 2 bases, and 19 bases separated the two germline ends. Germline CDR1 is SQVTM and CDR2 is ANQGSEA. The CDR3 contains 15 residues. CDR3 loop: CSVGVGGQGNYGYTF. The CDR3 nucleotides are TGCAGCGTAGGAGTTGGAGGGCAGGGGAACTATGGCTACACCTTC.

This clonotype was found once. A much bigger clone sits one base away, suggesting this may be a read error. The chain combines TRBV25-1 with TRBJ1-1, with D possibly being TRBD1 (5 bases). V lost 6 bases, J lost 1 base, and 9 bases lay in between. The CDR3 covers 13 residues. Per germline, CDR1 MGHDK and CDR2 SYGVNS. CDR3: CASRVTANTEAFF. The CDR3 DNA is TGTGCCAGCAGGGTGACAGCGAACACTGAAGCTTTCTTT.

This clonotype occurred a few times. The DNA of the CDR3 is TGCAGTGCTAGTGACAGAAAGGACACTTCACCCCTCCACTTT. Translated, it gives CSASDRKDTSPLHF. V usage is TRBV20-1 and J usage is TRBJ1-6; the D gene is possibly TRBD1 (5 bases). This CDR3 region has 14 residues. The germline V gene has CDR1 DFQATT and CDR2 SNEGSKA (reference sequence). Between the trimmed V and J ends, which lost 3 bases and 9 bases, there was a span of 15 bases.

This clonotype was detected only a few times. The chain is built from TRBV3-1 and TRBJ1-1; no clear D. The CDR3 contains 11 residues. Per the germline V gene, CDR1 is LGHDT and CDR2 is YNNKEL (reference sequence). Trimming stripped 6 bases from V and 4 bases from J, with 6 bases between. The CDR3 region is CASRHGTEAFF. Written as DNA, the CDR3 is TGTGCCAGCAGGCATGGCACTGAAGCTTTCTTT.

This clonotype showed up many times. The V and J genes are TRBV9 and TRBJ1-2; possibly TRBD1 for D (5 bases). The CDR3 totals 13 residues. The germline V gene has CDR1 SGDLS and CDR2 YYNGEE. The germline V and J ends were trimmed by 0 bases and 6 bases, with 9 bases remaining between them. The CDR3 loop is CASSVASGNGYTF. The CDR3 nucleotides are TGTGCCAGCAGCGTAGCGTCAGGGAATGGCTACACCTTC.

The rearrangement uses TRBV20-1 and TRBJ1-1, with D unresolved. The CDR3 totals 14 residues. V gave up 3 bases and J gave up 0 bases, with 11 bases separating them. The germline V gene has CDR1 DFQATT and CDR2 SNEGSKA (reference sequence). The CDR3 DNA reads as TGCAGTGCTAGTGGCGTAAACATGAACACTGAAGCTTTCTTT. Amino acids: CSASGVNMNTEAFF.

This clonotype was seen repeatedly, ten times or more. The CDR3: CASSPGTPRTFNYGYTF. CDR3 bases: TGCGCCAGCAGTCCCGGGACACCAAGAACCTTTAACTATGGCTACACCTTC. The rearrangement uses TRBV23-1 and TRBJ1-2; TRBD1 might be the D (6 bases). TRBV23-1 is given ORF status, its function remaining uncertain. There are 17 residues in the CDR3. Deletions cut 4 bases from V and 1 base from J, with 19 bases between.

This chain connects TRBV6-1 to TRBJ1-2; D remains ambiguous. V lost 11 bases, J lost 0 bases, and 13 bases lay in between. This CDR3 has 13 residues. Germline CDR1 reads MNHNS; CDR2 reads SASEGT. DNA of the CDR3: TGTGCCGGGAGTTTGGCTTCTAACTATGGCTACACCTTC. It yields the protein CAGSLASNYGYTF.

This clonotype was counted a few times. This chain joins TRBV29-1 and TRBJ2-2; D unclear. V lost 2 bases and J lost 6, with 19 bases in between. This CDR3 region has 16 residues. Germline V gene data show CDR1 as SQVTM and CDR2 as ANQGSEA. CDR3 nucleotides: TGCAGCGTTGAAAGGGAAACGCGGTCAGGTCCCGGGGAGCTGTTTTTT. Translating gives CSVERETRSGPGELFF.

At least ten counts were recorded for this clonotype. J is TRBJ1-4 and V is TRBV20-1, with no clear D. The CDR3 contains 14 residues. V lost 0 bases, J lost 15 bases, and 20 bases lay in between. Germline CDR1 and CDR2: DFQATT and SNEGSKA (reference sequence). The chain's CDR3 is CSARDPGSIGRLFF. The CDR3, as DNA: TGCAGTGCTAGAGATCCGGGATCTATAGGGAGATTGTTTTTT.

This sequence joins TRBV20-1 and TRBJ2-3; D is possibly TRBD1 (6 bases). The CDR3 has 10 residues. Trimming pared 6 bases from V and 12 bases from J, leaving 13 bases between. CDR1 and CDR2 (germline): DFQATT, SNEGSKA (reference sequence). The CDR3 nucleotides read TGCAGTGCCTTAACAGGGTATCAGTATTTT. Translation: CSALTGYQYF.

As regards this clonotype: The junction shows a germline mismatch at one end, possibly a read error. V is TRBV5-5 and J is TRBJ2-3; no definite D call. Germline loops: CDR1 SGHKS, CDR2 YYEKEE (reference sequence). The CDR3 extends over 12 amino acids. For the CDR3, the DNA is TGTGCCAGCGGCTTGCCCACAGATACGCAGTATTTT. Translation gives CASGLPTDTQYF.

This clonotype was counted at least ten times. J is TRBJ1-6 and V is TRBV15; no clear D. The CDR3 is 15 amino acids. The ends were cut back, 1 base at V and 7 bases at J, with 11 bases in the middle. CDR1 and CDR2 (germline): LNHNV, YYDKDF (reference sequence). Here the CDR3 DNA reads TGTGCCACCAGCAGAGTAGCCGGGGAGAATTCACCCCTCCACTTT. Amino acids: CATSRVAGENSPLHF.

The chain has TRBV7-2 and TRBJ1-1; no definite D call. The germline gives CDR1 SGHTA, CDR2 FQGNSA. CDR3 size: 13 residues. Trimming took off 2 bases at V and 3 bases at J, with 7 bases between the two ends. CDR3 region: CASSLKFDTEAFF. CDR3 sequence (DNA): TGTGCCAGCAGCTTAAAGTTTGACACTGAAGCTTTCTTT. The entire variable domain, with the rest obtained from reference TRBV7-2 and TRBJ1-1, is as follows: GAGVSQSPSNKVTEKGKDVELRCDPISGHTALYWYRQSLGQGLEFLIYFQGNSAPDKSGLPSDRFSAERTGGSVSTLTIQRTQQEDSAVYLCASSLKFDTEAFFGQGTRLTVV.